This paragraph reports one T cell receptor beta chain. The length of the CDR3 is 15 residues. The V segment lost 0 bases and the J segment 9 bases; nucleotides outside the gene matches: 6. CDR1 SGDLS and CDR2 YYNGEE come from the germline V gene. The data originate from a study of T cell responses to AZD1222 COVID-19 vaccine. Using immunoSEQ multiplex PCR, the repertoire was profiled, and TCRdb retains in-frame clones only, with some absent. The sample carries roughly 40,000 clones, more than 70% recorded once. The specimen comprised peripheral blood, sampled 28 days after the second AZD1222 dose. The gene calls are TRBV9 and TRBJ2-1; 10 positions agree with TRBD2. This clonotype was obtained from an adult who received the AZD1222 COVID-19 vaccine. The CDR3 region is CASSVGSGGAVEQFF. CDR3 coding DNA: TGTGCCAGCAGCGTAGGAAGCGGGGGGGCCGTTGAGCAGTTCTTC.